This is a list of T cell receptor beta chains from one sample in a study of shared clonotypes between healthy human individuals. The repertoire was sequenced with immunoSEQ multiplex PCR; TCRdb's copy has only in-frame clones and lacks some. The data hold 450,000 to 500,000 clones, with over 70% observed a single time. Sequencing used PBMCs. Receptors originate from a woman between 40 and 50 years old in good health. Some clones in this sample may be carry-over from other donors' samples. The CDR3 runs from the conserved cysteine through the conserved F or W. Fields, in order: clone size, D gene, CDR3 length, V gene, J gene, CDR3 DNA, CDR3 protein. The D gene is left open where the match is weak. Size tells how often a clone was seen (once, few, many) or the class of an expanded clone, and some rows leave it out.

clone_size: NA; d_call: NA; cdr3_length: 12; v_call: TRBV7-2; j_call: TRBJ2-7; cdr3_nt: TGTGCCAGCAGTTGGGGCGAACGGGAGCAGTACTTC; cdr3_aa: CASSWGEREQYF
clone_size: NA; d_call: NA; cdr3_length: 14; v_call: TRBV7-3; j_call: TRBJ2-1; cdr3_nt: TGTGCCAGCAGCTTAGGTCCAGGGCTGAATGAGCAGTTCTTC; cdr3_aa: CASSLGPGLNEQFF
clone_size: NA; d_call: NA; cdr3_length: 15; v_call: TRBV5-1; j_call: TRBJ2-1; cdr3_nt: TGCGCCAGCAGCCCCTTGCTGGACCCCACCAATGAGCAGTTCTTC; cdr3_aa: CASSPLLDPTNEQFF
clone_size: NA; d_call: NA; cdr3_length: 12; v_call: TRBV9; j_call: TRBJ2-1; cdr3_nt: TGTGCCAGCAGCGTAGATGCGGCTGAGCAGTTCTTC; cdr3_aa: CASSVDAAEQFF
clone_size: NA; d_call: NA; cdr3_length: 13; v_call: TRBV2; j_call: TRBJ1-5; cdr3_nt: TGTGCCAGCACCTCAGTTCGCAATCAGCCCCAGCATTTT; cdr3_aa: CASTSVRNQPQHF
clone_size: NA; d_call: TRBD2; cdr3_length: 15; v_call: TRBV9; j_call: TRBJ2-1; cdr3_nt: TGTGCCAGCAGCGTAGGGACTAGCGGGAGGGCCGAGCAGTTCTTC; cdr3_aa: CASSVGTSGRAEQFF
clone_size: many; d_call: NA; cdr3_length: 12; v_call: TRBV18; j_call: TRBJ2-7; cdr3_nt: TGTGCCAGCTCACCAGGGGGCTACGAGCAGTACTTC; cdr3_aa: CASSPGGYEQYF
clone_size: NA; d_call: TRBD1; cdr3_length: 13; v_call: TRBV6-5; j_call: TRBJ1-1; cdr3_nt: TGTGCCAGCAGACCCCCAGGGGGCACTGAAGCTTTCTTT; cdr3_aa: CASRPPGGTEAFF
clone_size: many; d_call: TRBD1; cdr3_length: 15; v_call: TRBV7-8; j_call: TRBJ2-3; cdr3_nt: TGTGCCACCAGCCCCTTGACAGGGCGAACAGATACGCAGTATTTT; cdr3_aa: CATSPLTGRTDTQYF
clone_size: NA; d_call: TRBD1; cdr3_length: 15; v_call: TRBV6-6; j_call: TRBJ2-7; cdr3_nt: TGTGCCAGCAGCCGAGGGACAGGGGGACCCTACGAGCAGTACTTC; cdr3_aa: CASSRGTGGPYEQYF
clone_size: NA; d_call: NA; cdr3_length: 15; v_call: TRBV27; j_call: TRBJ1-1; cdr3_nt: TGTGCCAGCAGCGACGCTAGGCGGAGAAACACTGAAGCTTTCTTT; cdr3_aa: CASSDARRRNTEAFF
clone_size: NA; d_call: NA; cdr3_length: 14; v_call: TRBV15; j_call: TRBJ2-7; cdr3_nt: TGTGCCACCAGTTATACGGAGAGCTCCTACGAGCAGTACTTC; cdr3_aa: CATSYTESSYEQYF
clone_size: few; d_call: TRBD1; cdr3_length: 15; v_call: TRBV19; j_call: TRBJ1-2; cdr3_nt: TGTGCCAGTAGCGAGACAGGGGGGGCAAACTATGGCTACACCTTC; cdr3_aa: CASSETGGANYGYTF
clone_size: NA; d_call: NA; cdr3_length: 15; v_call: TRBV28; j_call: TRBJ2-3; cdr3_nt: TGTGCCAGCAGTTGGAACCGCGGAAGCACAGATACGCAGTATTTT; cdr3_aa: CASSWNRGSTDTQYF
clone_size: NA; d_call: NA; cdr3_length: 15; v_call: TRBV11-2; j_call: TRBJ1-1; cdr3_nt: TGTGCCAGCAGCTTAGATCCACAGATGAACACTGAAGCTTTCTTT; cdr3_aa: CASSLDPQMNTEAFF
clone_size: NA; d_call: NA; cdr3_length: 12; v_call: TRBV29-1; j_call: TRBJ1-1; cdr3_nt: TGCAGCGTTGACGCGGGTGGCGCTGAAGCTTTCTTT; cdr3_aa: CSVDAGGAEAFF
clone_size: NA; d_call: NA; cdr3_length: 14; v_call: TRBV5-6; j_call: TRBJ1-1; cdr3_nt: TGTGCCAGCAGCTTTTGGCGGGGCGGTGGTGAAGCTTTCTTT; cdr3_aa: CASSFWRGGGEAFF
clone_size: NA; d_call: TRBD1; cdr3_length: 13; v_call: TRBV7-9; j_call: TRBJ2-1; cdr3_nt: TGTGCCAGCAGTCGATCAGGGGGAAATGAGCAGTTCTTC; cdr3_aa: CASSRSGGNEQFF
clone_size: NA; d_call: NA; cdr3_length: 12; v_call: TRBV7-8; j_call: TRBJ1-2; cdr3_nt: TGTGCCAGCAGCTTAGAAGGGGATGGCTACACCTTC; cdr3_aa: CASSLEGDGYTF
clone_size: NA; d_call: NA; cdr3_length: 19; v_call: TRBV28; j_call: TRBJ2-4; cdr3_nt: TGTGCCAGCAGTTCGGTCGCCGACTTGGCCAGATTAGCCAAAAACATTCAGTACTTC; cdr3_aa: CASSSVADLARLAKNIQYF
clone_size: NA; d_call: NA; cdr3_length: 16; v_call: TRBV19; j_call: TRBJ1-1; cdr3_nt: TGTGCCAGTAGTATAAGGGCCGGGGGGGTGAACACTGAAGCTTTCTTT; cdr3_aa: CASSIRAGGVNTEAFF
clone_size: NA; d_call: NA; cdr3_length: 12; v_call: TRBV9; j_call: TRBJ1-4; cdr3_nt: TGTGCCAGCAGTGCCTCGGGAGAAAAACTGTTTTTT; cdr3_aa: CASSASGEKLFF
clone_size: NA; d_call: NA; cdr3_length: 16; v_call: TRBV27; j_call: TRBJ1-1; cdr3_nt: TGTGCCAGCAGTTTATTTAAGGGGGTCGGGAGCACTGAAGCTTTCTTT; cdr3_aa: CASSLFKGVGSTEAFF
clone_size: NA; d_call: NA; cdr3_length: 14; v_call: TRBV11-2; j_call: TRBJ1-1; cdr3_nt: TGTGCCAGCAGCCCGGGACCGCAGAACACTGAAGCTTTCTTT; cdr3_aa: CASSPGPQNTEAFF
clone_size: NA; d_call: NA; cdr3_length: 15; v_call: TRBV9; j_call: TRBJ2-2; cdr3_nt: TGTGCCAGCAGCCCCCGGTATAGCGGCACCGGGGAGCTGTTTTTT; cdr3_aa: CASSPRYSGTGELFF
clone_size: NA; d_call: NA; cdr3_length: 16; v_call: TRBV28; j_call: TRBJ2-1; cdr3_nt: TGTGCCAGCAGTTTATGGGGGGACGGATCCTACAATGAGCAGTTCTTC; cdr3_aa: CASSLWGDGSYNEQFF
clone_size: once; d_call: TRBD2; cdr3_length: 16; v_call: TRBV6-5; j_call: TRBJ2-3; cdr3_nt: TGTGCCAGCAGTTACTCGTTTACTAGCGCCACAGATACGCAGTATTTT; cdr3_aa: CASSYSFTSATDTQYF
clone_size: few; d_call: TRBD2; cdr3_length: 13; v_call: TRBV6-4; j_call: TRBJ2-1; cdr3_nt: TGTGCCAGCAGTGAGCGGGAGCACAATGAGCAGTTCTTC; cdr3_aa: CASSEREHNEQFF
clone_size: NA; d_call: TRBD1; cdr3_length: 18; v_call: TRBV5-4; j_call: TRBJ2-6; cdr3_nt: TGTGCCAGCAGCTTGGGGACAGGGGGCTTTGTTGGGGCCAACGTCCTGACTTTC; cdr3_aa: CASSLGTGGFVGANVLTF
clone_size: NA; d_call: NA; cdr3_length: 16; v_call: TRBV18; j_call: TRBJ1-3; cdr3_nt: TGTGCCAGCTCGCTTAGCAGACAGCTCTCTGGAAACACCATATATTTT; cdr3_aa: CASSLSRQLSGNTIYF
clone_size: NA; d_call: TRBD2; cdr3_length: 16; v_call: TRBV4-2; j_call: TRBJ2-1; cdr3_nt: TGTGCCAGCAGCCATCCCGGGACTAGCGATTACAATGAGCAGTTCTTC; cdr3_aa: CASSHPGTSDYNEQFF
clone_size: NA; d_call: TRBD1; cdr3_length: 15; v_call: TRBV11-1; j_call: TRBJ2-1; cdr3_nt: TGTGCCAGCAGCTTACGGACAGGGAGCCACAATGAGCAGTTCTTC; cdr3_aa: CASSLRTGSHNEQFF
clone_size: NA; d_call: NA; cdr3_length: 13; v_call: TRBV5-1; j_call: TRBJ1-4; cdr3_nt: TGCGCCAGCAGCACTATTAGTGGTGAAAAACTGTTTTTT; cdr3_aa: CASSTISGEKLFF
clone_size: NA; d_call: NA; cdr3_length: 14; v_call: TRBV7-9; j_call: TRBJ2-2; cdr3_nt: TGTGCCAGCAGCCGCACAGCGAACACCGGGGAGCTGTTTTTT; cdr3_aa: CASSRTANTGELFF
clone_size: NA; d_call: NA; cdr3_length: 15; v_call: TRBV4-3; j_call: TRBJ2-5; cdr3_nt: TGCGCCAGCAGCCAATTTGCAACAGCTGGGGGGACCCAGTACTTC; cdr3_aa: CASSQFATAGGTQYF
clone_size: many; d_call: TRBD2; cdr3_length: 15; v_call: TRBV27; j_call: TRBJ2-3; cdr3_nt: TGTGCCAGCAGTTTGCTAGCGGAGCACACAGATACGCAGTATTTT; cdr3_aa: CASSLLAEHTDTQYF
clone_size: once; d_call: NA; cdr3_length: 14; v_call: TRBV7-3; j_call: TRBJ2-5; cdr3_nt: TGTGCCAGCAGCTTAACTGGGTCTTCGGAGACCCAGTACTTC; cdr3_aa: CASSLTGSSETQYF
clone_size: NA; d_call: TRBD1; cdr3_length: 16; v_call: TRBV5-1; j_call: TRBJ1-5; cdr3_nt: TGCGCCAGCAGCTTGTCCCCAGGGGGAGGCAATCAGCCCCAGCATTTT; cdr3_aa: CASSLSPGGGNQPQHF
clone_size: NA; d_call: NA; cdr3_length: 13; v_call: TRBV6-1; j_call: TRBJ2-1; cdr3_nt: TGTGCCAGCAGTCCTAGGGAGGACAATGAGCAGTTCTTC; cdr3_aa: CASSPREDNEQFF
clone_size: many; d_call: NA; cdr3_length: 19; v_call: TRBV9; j_call: TRBJ2-7; cdr3_nt: TGTGCCAGCAGCCCCAGGGGGTCAGGGTTTTGGCTAGCGGACTACGAGCAGTACTTC; cdr3_aa: CASSPRGSGFWLADYEQYF
clone_size: NA; d_call: NA; cdr3_length: 15; v_call: TRBV14; j_call: TRBJ1-4; cdr3_nt: TGTGCCAGCAGCCAAGGGACAGCCGTTAATGAAAAACTGTTTTTT; cdr3_aa: CASSQGTAVNEKLFF
clone_size: NA; d_call: NA; cdr3_length: 13; v_call: TRBV18; j_call: TRBJ2-1; cdr3_nt: TGTGCCAGCTCAGCCGGAGATAGAAACATTCAGTTCTTC; cdr3_aa: CASSAGDRNIQFF
clone_size: NA; d_call: NA; cdr3_length: 13; v_call: TRBV7-2; j_call: TRBJ2-7; cdr3_nt: TGTGCCAGCAGGGGGGGAACCTCCTACGAGCAGTACTTC; cdr3_aa: CASRGGTSYEQYF
clone_size: NA; d_call: TRBD2; cdr3_length: 17; v_call: TRBV7-6; j_call: TRBJ2-7; cdr3_nt: TGTGCCAGCAGCTTAGCGGACACAGGCGGGAGGGGGTACGAGCAGTACTTC; cdr3_aa: CASSLADTGGRGYEQYF
clone_size: NA; d_call: TRBD2; cdr3_length: 14; v_call: TRBV29-1; j_call: TRBJ2-3; cdr3_nt: TGCAGCGTTGGACTAGCGGGAGCCACAGATACGCAGTATTTT; cdr3_aa: CSVGLAGATDTQYF
clone_size: once; d_call: NA; cdr3_length: 13; v_call: TRBV2; j_call: TRBJ1-1; cdr3_nt: TGTGCCTCCGAACCGGGAGCCGCAATTGAAGCTTTCTTT; cdr3_aa: CASEPGAAIEAFF
clone_size: NA; d_call: TRBD1; cdr3_length: 15; v_call: TRBV15; j_call: TRBJ2-3; cdr3_nt: TGTGCCACCAGCAGGAGGACAGGGACCCCAGATACGCAGTATTTT; cdr3_aa: CATSRRTGTPDTQYF
clone_size: once; d_call: NA; cdr3_length: 15; v_call: TRBV5-1; j_call: TRBJ2-3; cdr3_nt: TGCGCCAGCAGCTTGGGACTAGGGGGAACAGATACGCAGTATTTT; cdr3_aa: CASSLGLGGTDTQYF